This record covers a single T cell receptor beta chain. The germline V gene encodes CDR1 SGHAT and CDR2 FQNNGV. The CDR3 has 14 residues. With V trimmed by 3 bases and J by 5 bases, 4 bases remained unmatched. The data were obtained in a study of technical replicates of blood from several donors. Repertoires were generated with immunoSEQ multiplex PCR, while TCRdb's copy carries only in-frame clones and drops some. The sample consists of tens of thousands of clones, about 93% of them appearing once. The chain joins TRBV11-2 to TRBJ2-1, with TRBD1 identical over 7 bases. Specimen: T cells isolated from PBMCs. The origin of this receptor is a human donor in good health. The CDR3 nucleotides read TGTGCCAGCAGCTTTAGACAGGGAAACAATGAGCAGTTCTTC. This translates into CASSFRQGNNEQFF.